The 8 T cell receptor beta chains reported below all come from one sample, sequenced in a study of shared clonotypes between healthy human individuals. The table came from immunoSEQ multiplex PCR; TCRdb's copy has only in-frame clones and leaves some out. Counted here are around 99,000 clones, almost 70% occurring once; the ten biggest clones make up roughly 50%. Sequenced material: memory CD8+ T cells sorted from blood. The subset here: CD45RO+ cells pooled with CCR7-negative TemRA cells. The source of these receptors is a man younger than 40 in good health.

By frequency in the sample, this clone is medium-sized (0.01 to 0.1%). Other DNA sequences from this sample encode an identical CDR3 as well. This rearrangement joins TRBV6-1 to TRBJ2-7; possible D gene TRBD1, 6 bases. CDR1 is MNHNS and CDR2 is SASEGT in the germline V gene. Trimming cost V 3 bases and J 2 bases, with 11 bases left between them. The CDR3 length is 14 residues. CDR3 bases: TGTGCCAGCAGTGACAGGGGTGGGCCCTACGAGCAGTACTTC. This gives the protein CASSDRGGPYEQYF.

The V and J genes are TRBV5-1 and TRBJ1-1; the match to TRBD1 covers 7 bases. The junction had 5 bases not matched to a gene; V was cut back by 1 base and J by 2 bases. In germline, CDR1 is SGHRS, CDR2 YFSETQ. The CDR3 loop spans 15 amino acids. In nucleotides, the CDR3 is TGCGCCAGCAGCTTGATTAGGGGGCGTAACACTGAAGCTTTCTTT. Encoded protein: CASSLIRGRNTEAFF.

This clone showed up many times. This chain uses TRBV6-1 with TRBJ2-1, with 12 bases fitting TRBD2. The CDR3 runs to 15 residues. Germline V gene lookup returns CDR1 MNHNS and CDR2 SASEGT. Trimming took 7 bases from V and 7 from J; bases not matched to a gene: 8. The CDR3 sequence is CASTKLAGGHNEQFF. The CDR3 DNA is TGTGCCAGCACCAAACTAGCGGGAGGTCATAATGAGCAGTTCTTC.

As for this clone: Distinct nucleotide sequences in the sample also encode this CDR3. The chain couples TRBV29-1 to TRBJ1-1; D is unresolved. CDR1 is SQVTM, CDR2 ANQGSEA, per germline. Trimming stripped 4 bases from V and 2 bases from J, with 5 bases between. The CDR3 contains 11 residues. The CDR3 region is CSVGQNTEAFF. The CDR3, as DNA: TGCAGCGTTGGGCAAAACACTGAAGCTTTCTTT.

The chain has TRBV11-3 and TRBJ2-1; no reliable D call. This CDR3 is 12 amino acids long. Germline CDR1 is SGHNT and CDR2 is YENEEA. Trimming removed 5 bases from V and 5 bases from J, with 7 bases in between. CDR3 nucleotide sequence: TGTGCCAGCAGCAAACAGAACAATGAGCAGTTCTTC. Translation gives CASSKQNNEQFF.

CDR3 loop: CASSMFDKDYEQYF. In DNA, the CDR3 is TGTGCCAGCAGCATGTTTGATAAGGATTACGAGCAGTACTTC. V and J are TRBV7-1 and TRBJ2-7, with D uncertain. TRBV7-1 is an open reading frame, and its role is uncertain. The V and J ends lost 5 bases and 4 bases respectively, with 15 bases between them. There are 14 residues in the CDR3.

The J gene is TRBJ2-1, the V gene TRBV14; TRBD2 matches 8 bases. The CDR3 runs 15 residues. CDR1 is SGHDN and CDR2 is FVKESK in the germline V gene. The J segment lost 4 bases and the V segment lost 3 bases, leaving 5 bases of the junction unmatched. CDR3 sequence reads: CASSHPGGVYNEQFF. As DNA, the CDR3 is TGTGCCAGCAGCCACCCCGGGGGGGTTTACAATGAGCAGTTCTTC.

The chain couples TRBV13 to TRBJ2-7; D is undetermined. The CDR3 runs 14 residues. The germline gives CDR1 PRHDT, CDR2 FYEKMQ (reference sequence). V lost 1 base and J lost 0, with 7 bases in between. CDR3 nucleotides: TGTGCCAGCAGCTTAGCCAGGAGCTCCTACGAGCAGTACTTC. It codes for CASSLARSSYEQYF.